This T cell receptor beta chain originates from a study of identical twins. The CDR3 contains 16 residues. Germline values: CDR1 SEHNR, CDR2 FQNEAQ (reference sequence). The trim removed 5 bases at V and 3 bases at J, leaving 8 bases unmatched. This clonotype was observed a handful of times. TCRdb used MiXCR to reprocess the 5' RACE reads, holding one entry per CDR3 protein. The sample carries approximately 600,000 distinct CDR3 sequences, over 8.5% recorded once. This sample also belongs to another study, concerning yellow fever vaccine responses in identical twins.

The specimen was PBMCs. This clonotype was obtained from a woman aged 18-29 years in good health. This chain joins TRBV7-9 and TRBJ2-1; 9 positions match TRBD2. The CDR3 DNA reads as TGTGCCAGCAGCGCAGATAGTAGCGGGGGCTACAATGAGCAGTTCTTC. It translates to CASSADSSGGYNEQFF.